This TCR beta chain is from a study of ipilimumab plus nivolumab after autologous stem cell transplantation. Data came from immunoSEQ multiplex PCR; TCRdb stores just in-frame clones and leaves some out. The repertoire has 20,000 to 30,000 clones, 70% to 90% of them found once; the top ten carry less than 5.5%. The CDR3 covers 16 residues. The V and J ends lost 6 bases and 2 bases, in that order; junction bases with no gene match: 11. The sequence derives from a male donor with diffuse large B-cell lymphoma. This sequence joins TRBV23-1 and TRBJ2-3; 7 bases are a match to TRBD1. TRBV23-1 is an open reading frame whose function is uncertain. Sequencing was performed on PBMCs, taken in a trial of ipilimumab plus nivolumab as post-transplant consolidation. DNA of the CDR3: TGCGCCAGCAGACCCACACAGGGGAAAGCCACAGATACGCAGTATTTT. It specifies CASRPTQGKATDTQYF.